This TCR beta chain was sequenced for a study of blood T cell repertoires in COVID-19. Study at large: The United States, Italy and Spain supplied acute and convalescent COVID-19 samples. The analysed material was cDNA or gDNA that came from T cells, B-cell-depleted T cells, or PBMCs.

CDR1 is SGHRS, CDR2 YFSETQ, per germline. J was trimmed by 5 bases and V by 0 bases; bases with no gene match: 8. There are 17 residues in the CDR3. In the original analysis: The assay estimated nucleated cells by amplifying reference gene primers. Sequencing used immunoSEQ multiplex PCR; TCRdb keeps in-frame clones, though not all of them. That table is the source of V, J and clone size, and D and trimming were worked out from the DNA. The profile shows just over 90,000 clones, about 86% of them singletons. Sequencing used peripheral blood. The chain carries TRBV5-1 and TRBJ2-5, with 12 positions matching TRBD2. This TCR was recovered from a woman older than 75 with acute or convalescent COVID-19. The CDR3 here is CASSLELGTSGRETQYF. The DNA of the CDR3 is TGCGCCAGCAGCTTGGAATTGGGTACTAGCGGGAGGGAGACCCAGTACTTC.